The next 15 T cell receptor beta chains were all read from a single sample in a study of blood T cell repertoires in COVID-19. Repertoires were generated with immunoSEQ multiplex PCR, while TCRdb's copy carries only in-frame clones and drops some. The sample carries under 250,000 clones, 65% to 90% recorded once. Specimen: PBMCs or T cells enriched from blood (not recorded which). All receptors come from a man in his forties or fifties who had recovered from COVID-19.

The V and J genes are TRBV2 and TRBJ2-7; tentative D call: TRBD2 (6 bases). Germline V gene data show CDR1 as SNHLY and CDR2 as FYNNEI. Trimming removed 8 bases from V and 6 bases from J, with 20 bases in between. The CDR3 extends over 14 amino acids. CDR3 sequence reads: CASRQGVGGSEQYF. The DNA of the CDR3 is TGTGCCAGCCGTCAGGGTGTCGGAGGGTCCGAGCAGTACTTC. The whole variable domain, filled in from reference TRBV2 and TRBJ2-7, reads EPEVTQTPSHQVTQMGQEVILRCVPISNHLYFYWYRQILGQKVEFLVSFYNNEISEKSEIFDDQFSVERPDGSNFTLKIRSTKLEDSAMYFCASRQGVGGSEQYFGPGTRLTVT.

The chain carries TRBV29-1 and TRBJ2-5, with 10 bases fitting TRBD2. Germline CDR1 is SQVTM and CDR2 is ANQGSEA. V trimming: 2 bases; J trimming: 4 bases; junction bases outside the gene matches: 7. The CDR3 totals 15 residues. CDR3 protein: CSVELLAGVGETQYF. DNA for the CDR3: TGCAGCGTTGAATTGCTAGCGGGAGTCGGAGAGACCCAGTACTTC.

The V gene is TRBV7-2, the J gene TRBJ1-6; D is unclear. Germline CDR1 is SGHTA and CDR2 is FQGNSA. Between the trimmed V and J ends, which lost 8 bases and 0 bases, there was a span of 5 bases. The CDR3 contains 13 residues. The CDR3 loop reads CASRGSYNSPLHF. CDR3 sequence (DNA): TGTGCCAGCCGGGGCTCCTATAATTCACCCCTCCACTTT.

This chain links TRBV28 with TRBJ2-4, with 8 bases lining up with TRBD2. Germline loops: CDR1 MDHEN, CDR2 SYDVKM. The CDR3 has 14 amino acids. V lost 8 bases and J lost 9; bases outside the gene matches: 12. This CDR3 is CASLPARGGSIQYF. The CDR3, as DNA: TGTGCCAGCCTCCCTGCACGGGGGGGCAGCATTCAGTACTTC. The full variable domain, rest sourced from reference TRBV28 and TRBJ2-4, is DVKVTQSSRYLVKRTGEKVFLECVQDMDHENMFWYRQDPGLGLRLIYFSYDVKMKEKGDIPEGYSVSREKKERFSLILESASTNQTSMYLCASLPARGGSIQYFGAGTRLSVL.

This chain connects TRBV5-1 to TRBJ1-5; TRBD1 matches 10 bases. V was pared by 6 bases and J by 6 bases, with 12 bases of the junction left unmatched. This CDR3 comprises 16 residues. Germline V gives CDR1 SGHRS, CDR2 YFSETQ. CDR3 nucleotides: TGCGCCAGCAACAAAGCTCGGACAGGGGGACCTCAGCCCCAGCATTTT. The encoded protein is CASNKARTGGPQPQHF.

This clone was seen only a few times. This sequence joins TRBV18 and TRBJ2-2, with TRBD2 identical over 13 bases. J was trimmed by 3 bases and V by 4 bases; bases with no gene match: 8. The length of the CDR3 is 18 residues. Germline V lookup: CDR1 KGHSH, CDR2 LQKENI. The CDR3 DNA reads TGTGCCAGCTCACTTTACCGGACTAGCGGGAGATACACCGGGGAGCTGTTTTTT. This sequence encodes CASSLYRTSGRYTGELFF.

The sample holds a few counts of this clone. In DNA, the CDR3 is TGTGCCAGTACCCCGCAGTTGGCCAACGTCCTGACTTTC. Translated: CASTPQLANVLTF. This chain joins TRBV19 and TRBJ2-6, with D unresolved. The germline CDR1 and CDR2 sequences are LNHDA and SQIVND (reference sequence). The CDR3 is made up of 13 amino acids. Trimming pared 7 bases from V and 6 bases from J, leaving 10 bases between. The whole variable domain, remainder taken from reference TRBV19 and TRBJ2-6, is DGGITQSPKYLFRKEGQNVTLSCEQNLNHDAMYWYRQDPGQGLRLIYYSQIVNDFQKGDIAEGYSVSREKKESFPLTVTSAQKNPTAFYLCASTPQLANVLTFGAGSRLTVL.

The chain combines TRBV7-9 with TRBJ2-1; D may be TRBD2 (5 bases). CDR3 length: 16 amino acids. Germline-derived CDR1 and CDR2 are SEHNR and FQNEAQ (reference sequence). V lost 1 base, J lost 3 bases, and 13 bases lay in between. The CDR3 protein is CASSLVGAGYYNEQFF. DNA for the CDR3: TGTGCCAGCAGCTTAGTGGGCGCGGGTTACTACAATGAGCAGTTCTTC. The complete variable domain, with remaining parts taken from reference TRBV7-9 and TRBJ2-1, reads DTGVSQNPRHKITKRGQNVTFRCDPISEHNRLYWYRQTLGQGPEFLTYFQNEAQLEKSRLLSDRFSAERPKGSFSTLEIQRTEQGDSAMYLCASSLVGAGYYNEQFFGPGTRLTVL.

The chain uses TRBV7-2 and TRBJ1-1, with D maybe TRBD1 (5 bases). V shed 2 bases and J shed 4 bases, with 11 bases lying between them. From germline, CDR1 is SGHTA and CDR2 FQGNSA. This CDR3 is built from 14 residues. The CDR3 coding sequence is TGTGCCAGCAGCTTAAGGGCCGGGGGCACTGAAGCTTTCTTT. This gives the protein CASSLRAGGTEAFF.

This chain uses TRBV6-5 with TRBJ1-5; a weak D match, TRBD1 (6 bases). The germline V and J ends were trimmed by 4 bases and 11 bases, with 12 bases remaining between them. The CDR3 extends over 12 amino acids. CDR1 is MNHEY, CDR2 SVGAGI, per germline. CDR3 bases: TGTGCCAGCAGTTCGTCGGGGGGCACCCAGCATTTT. The encoded protein is CASSSSGGTQHF.

The chain recombines TRBV12-5 with TRBJ2-4, with a weak D call TRBD2 (6 bases). Germline V gene sequence: CDR1 LGHNT, CDR2 FRNRAP. CDR3 length: 16 amino acids. V was trimmed by 2 bases and J by 4 bases, leaving 15 bases between them. CDR3 in amino acids: CASGLILLAEKNIQYF. CDR3 coding DNA: TGTGCTAGTGGTTTGATTTTATTAGCGGAAAAAAACATTCAGTACTTC. Combining the CDR3 with reference TRBV12-5 and TRBJ2-4 gives the whole variable domain DARVTQTPRHKVTEMGQEVTMRCQPILGHNTVFWYRQTMMQGLELLAYFRNRAPLDDSGMPKDRFSAEMPDATLATLKIQPSEPRDSAVYFCASGLILLAEKNIQYFGAGTRLSVL.

The chain joins TRBV15 to TRBJ2-2, with D possibly TRBD1 on 6 matching bases. Trimming cost V 0 bases and J 3 bases, with 8 bases left between them. The germline V gene has CDR1 LNHNV and CDR2 YYDKDF (reference sequence). This CDR3 spans 15 amino acids. This chain's CDR3 is CATSRDPGDTGELFF. In DNA form, the CDR3 reads TGTGCCACCAGCAGAGATCCAGGGGACACCGGGGAGCTGTTTTTT.

This chain connects TRBV6-5 to TRBJ1-4; TRBD1 matches at 9 bases. CDR3 length: 14 residues. J was trimmed by 7 bases and V by 6 bases; bases with no gene match: 6. Germline values: CDR1 MNHEY, CDR2 SVGAGI. The chain's CDR3 is CASSPTGGVEKLFF. Written as DNA, the CDR3 is TGTGCCAGCAGCCCCACAGGGGGCGTTGAAAAACTGTTTTTT.

CDR3 in amino acids: CAISERGTGAGNTIYF. CDR3 nucleotides: TGTGCCATCAGTGAACGGGGGACAGGGGCTGGAAACACCATATATTTT. This chain uses TRBV10-3 with TRBJ1-3; 10 positions agree with TRBD1. V dropped 3 bases and J dropped 2; count of bases not matched to a gene: 4. Germline CDR1 is ENHRY and CDR2 is SYGVKD. The CDR3 covers 16 residues.

V usage is TRBV30 and J usage is TRBJ1-3, with D possibly matching TRBD1 (5 bases). The CDR3 length is 14 residues. Germline V lookup: CDR1 GTSNPN, CDR2 SVGIG (reference sequence). V lost 2 bases and J lost 6, with 14 bases in between. CDR3 nucleotide sequence: TGTGCCTGGAGTCGCACAGGTTCCGAAAACACCATATATTTT. Translated, it gives CAWSRTGSENTIYF.